This T cell receptor (beta chain) was captured by sequencing in a study of T cell responses to AZD1222 COVID-19 vaccine. Study-wide background: Recipients boosted at about 4 weeks or about 12 weeks are pooled.

A single count supports this clone. Assay: immunoSEQ multiplex PCR; the TCRdb copy retains only in-frame clones and omits some. The sample contains roughly 130,000 clones, roughly 89% of which appear only once. The sequenced sample was peripheral blood, obtained on day 0 of AZD1222 vaccination. The origin of this receptor is an adult in good health.

The CDR3 DNA sequence: TGTGCCAGCAGCCTTTCCAGGGGGAACACTGAAGCTTTCTTT. It encodes CASSLSRGNTEAFF. The genes are TRBV5-6 and TRBJ1-1, with D perhaps matching TRBD1 (6 bases). V lost 4 bases, J lost 1 base, and 11 bases lay in between. There are 14 residues in the CDR3. Looked up from germline, CDR1 is SGHDT and CDR2 is YYEEEE. The complete variable domain, with remaining parts taken from reference TRBV5-6 and TRBJ1-1, reads DAGVTQSPTHLIKTRGQQVTLRCSPKSGHDTVSWYQQALGQGPQFIFQYYEEEERQRGNFPDRFSGHQFPNYSSELNVNALLLGDSALYLCASSLSRGNTEAFFGQGTRLTVV.